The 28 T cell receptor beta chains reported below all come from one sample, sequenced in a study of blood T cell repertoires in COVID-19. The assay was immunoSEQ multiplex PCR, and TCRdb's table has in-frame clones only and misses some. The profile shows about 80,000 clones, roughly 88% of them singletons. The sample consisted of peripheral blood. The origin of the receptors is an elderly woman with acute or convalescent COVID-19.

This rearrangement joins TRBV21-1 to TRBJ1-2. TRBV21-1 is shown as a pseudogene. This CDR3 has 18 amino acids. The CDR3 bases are TGTGCCAGCAGCAAAGCGCTTGAGGGAGAACCAGCTAACTATGGCTACACCTTC. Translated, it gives CASSKALEGEPANYGYTF.

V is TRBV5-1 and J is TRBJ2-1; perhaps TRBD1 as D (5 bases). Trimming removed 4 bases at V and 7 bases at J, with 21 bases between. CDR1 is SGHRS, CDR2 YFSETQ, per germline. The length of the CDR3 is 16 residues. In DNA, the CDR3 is TGCGCCAGCAGCCGTGACGGACAAGGGCTTGAGAATGAGCAGTTCTTC. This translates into CASSRDGQGLENEQFF.

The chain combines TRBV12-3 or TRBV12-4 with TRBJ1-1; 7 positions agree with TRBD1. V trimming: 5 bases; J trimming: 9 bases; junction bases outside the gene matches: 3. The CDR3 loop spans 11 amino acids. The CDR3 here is CASSDREKAFF. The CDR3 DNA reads TGTGCCAGCAGTGACAGGGAAAAAGCTTTCTTT.

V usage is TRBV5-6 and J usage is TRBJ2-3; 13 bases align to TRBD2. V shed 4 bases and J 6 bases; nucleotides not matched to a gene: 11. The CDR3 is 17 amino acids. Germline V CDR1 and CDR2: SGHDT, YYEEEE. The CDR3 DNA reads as TGTGCCAGCAGCCAGTCCACTAGCGGGAGGGCATGGGATACGCAGTATTTT. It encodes CASSQSTSGRAWDTQYF.

CDR3 amino acids: CASSLTTGNSNYGYTF. The CDR3 DNA is TGCGCCAGCAGCTTGACCACAGGGAATTCTAACTATGGCTACACCTTC. V and J are TRBV5-1 and TRBJ1-2, with a tentative D call TRBD1 (6 bases). Per the germline V gene, CDR1 is SGHRS and CDR2 is YFSETQ. The V gene lost 1 base and the J gene lost 0 bases, with 13 bases spanning the gap. This CDR3 has 16 amino acids. The full variable domain, in which reference TRBV5-1 and TRBJ1-2 provide the parts outside the CDR3, is KAGVTQTPRYLIKTRGQQVTLSCSPISGHRSVSWYQQTPGQGLQFLFEYFSETQRNKGNFPGRFSGRQFSNSRSEMNVSTLELGDSALYLCASSLTTGNSNYGYTFGSGTRLTVV.

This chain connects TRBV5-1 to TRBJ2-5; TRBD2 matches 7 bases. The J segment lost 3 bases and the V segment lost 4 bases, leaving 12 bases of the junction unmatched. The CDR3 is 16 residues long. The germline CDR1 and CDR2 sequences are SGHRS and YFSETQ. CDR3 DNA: TGCGCCAGCAGCCAAGGGACTAACCCACTGAAAGAGACCCAGTACTTC. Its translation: CASSQGTNPLKETQYF.

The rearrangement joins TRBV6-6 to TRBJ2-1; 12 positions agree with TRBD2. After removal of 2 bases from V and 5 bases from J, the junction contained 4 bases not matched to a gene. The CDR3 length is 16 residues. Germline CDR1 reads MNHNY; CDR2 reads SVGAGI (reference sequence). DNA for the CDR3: TGTGCCAGCAGTTACCCTAGCGGGGGGGAGCACAATGAGCAGTTCTTC. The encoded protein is CASSYPSGGEHNEQFF.

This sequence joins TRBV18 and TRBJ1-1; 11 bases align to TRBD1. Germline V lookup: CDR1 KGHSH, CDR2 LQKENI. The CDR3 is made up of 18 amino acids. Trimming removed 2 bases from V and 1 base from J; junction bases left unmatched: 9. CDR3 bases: TGTGCCAGCTCACCATTCGGGACAGGGGGAACTCAGAACACTGAAGCTTTCTTT. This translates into CASSPFGTGGTQNTEAFF.

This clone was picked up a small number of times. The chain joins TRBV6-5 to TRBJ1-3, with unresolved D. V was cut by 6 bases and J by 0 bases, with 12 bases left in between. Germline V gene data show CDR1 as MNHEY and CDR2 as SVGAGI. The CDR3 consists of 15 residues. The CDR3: CASRAAALSGNTIYF. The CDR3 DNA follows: TGTGCCAGCAGGGCGGCGGCCCTCTCTGGAAACACCATATATTTT.

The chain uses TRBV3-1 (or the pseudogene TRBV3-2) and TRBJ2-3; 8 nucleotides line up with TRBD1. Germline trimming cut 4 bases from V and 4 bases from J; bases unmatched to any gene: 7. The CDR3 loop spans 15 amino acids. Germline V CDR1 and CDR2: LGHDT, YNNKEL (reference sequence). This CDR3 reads CASSRRTGLADTQYF. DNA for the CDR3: TGTGCCAGCAGCCGCCGGACAGGGCTCGCAGATACGCAGTATTTT.

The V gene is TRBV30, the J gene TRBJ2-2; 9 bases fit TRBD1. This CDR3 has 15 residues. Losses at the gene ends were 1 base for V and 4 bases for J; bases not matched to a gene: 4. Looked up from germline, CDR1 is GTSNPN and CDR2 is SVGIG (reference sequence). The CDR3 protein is CAWSDGTGPTGELFF. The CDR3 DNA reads TGTGCCTGGAGTGACGGGACAGGGCCCACCGGGGAGCTGTTTTTT.

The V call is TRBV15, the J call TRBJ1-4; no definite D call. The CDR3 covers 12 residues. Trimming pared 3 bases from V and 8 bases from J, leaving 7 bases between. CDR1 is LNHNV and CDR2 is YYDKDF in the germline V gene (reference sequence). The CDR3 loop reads CATSREREKLFF. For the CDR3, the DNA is TGTGCCACCAGCAGGGAGAGAGAAAAACTGTTTTTT.

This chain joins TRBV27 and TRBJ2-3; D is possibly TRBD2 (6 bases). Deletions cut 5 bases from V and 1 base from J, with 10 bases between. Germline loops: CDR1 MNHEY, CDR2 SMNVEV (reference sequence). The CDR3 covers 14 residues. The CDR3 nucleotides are TGTGCCAGCAGTCTACAGCGGGGCACAGATACGCAGTATTTT. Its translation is CASSLQRGTDTQYF.

CDR3 residues: CASSYPSGVSIEQFF. DNA for the CDR3: TGTGCCAGCAGTTACCCCTCGGGTGTTTCGATAGAGCAGTTCTTC. The chain carries TRBV6-6 and TRBJ2-1, with D unresolved. Trimming stripped 2 bases from V and 10 bases from J, with 18 bases between. CDR3 length: 15 residues. Germline V gene sequence: CDR1 MNHNY, CDR2 SVGAGI (reference sequence).

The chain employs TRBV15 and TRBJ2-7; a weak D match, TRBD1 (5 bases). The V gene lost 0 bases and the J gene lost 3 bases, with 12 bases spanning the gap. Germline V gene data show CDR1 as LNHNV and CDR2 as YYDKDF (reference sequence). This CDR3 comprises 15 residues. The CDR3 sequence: CATSRDLGLVYEQYF. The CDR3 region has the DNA TGTGCCACCAGCAGAGATTTGGGGCTCGTCTACGAGCAGTACTTC.

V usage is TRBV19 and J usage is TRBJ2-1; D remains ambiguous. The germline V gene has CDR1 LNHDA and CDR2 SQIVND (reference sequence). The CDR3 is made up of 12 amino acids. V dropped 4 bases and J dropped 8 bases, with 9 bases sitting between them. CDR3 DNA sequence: TGTGCCAGTAGTACATTCGGTTATGAGCAGTTCTTC. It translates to CASSTFGYEQFF.

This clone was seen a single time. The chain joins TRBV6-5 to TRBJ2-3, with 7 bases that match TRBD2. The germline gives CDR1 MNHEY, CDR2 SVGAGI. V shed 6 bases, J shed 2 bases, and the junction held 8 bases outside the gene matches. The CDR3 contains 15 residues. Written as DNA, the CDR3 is TGTGCCAGCAGCCGGGCGGGAGCGACCACAGATACGCAGTATTTT. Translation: CASSRAGATTDTQYF.

CDR3 coding DNA: TGTGCCAGCAGCCAACGTGGGGGGGCCAACAATGAGCAGTTCTTC. Protein: CASSQRGGANNEQFF. The chain joins TRBV4-2 to TRBJ2-1, with a weak D call TRBD2 (7 bases). The length of the CDR3 is 15 residues. The V gene's germline CDR1 is LGHNA and CDR2 YNFKEQ. V lost 2 bases to trimming and J lost 5 bases, with 13 bases between them.

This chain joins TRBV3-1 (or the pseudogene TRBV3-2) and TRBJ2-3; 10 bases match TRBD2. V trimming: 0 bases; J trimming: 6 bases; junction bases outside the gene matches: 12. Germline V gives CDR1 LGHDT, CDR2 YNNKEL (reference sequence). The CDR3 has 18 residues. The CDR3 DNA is TGTGCCAGCAGCCAAGATTCAGCGGGAGGGCCCCTCTCTGATACGCAGTATTTT. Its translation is CASSQDSAGGPLSDTQYF.

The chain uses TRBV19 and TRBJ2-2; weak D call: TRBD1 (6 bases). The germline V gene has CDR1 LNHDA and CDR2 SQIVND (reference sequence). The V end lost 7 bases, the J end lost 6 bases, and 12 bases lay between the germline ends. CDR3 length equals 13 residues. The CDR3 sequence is CASTATGSGELFF. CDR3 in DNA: TGTGCCAGTACCGCTACAGGGTCCGGGGAGCTGTTTTTT. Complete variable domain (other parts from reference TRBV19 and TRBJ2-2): DGGITQSPKYLFRKEGQNVTLSCEQNLNHDAMYWYRQDPGQGLRLIYYSQIVNDFQKGDIAEGYSVSREKKESFPLTVTSAQKNPTAFYLCASTATGSGELFFGEGSRLTVL.

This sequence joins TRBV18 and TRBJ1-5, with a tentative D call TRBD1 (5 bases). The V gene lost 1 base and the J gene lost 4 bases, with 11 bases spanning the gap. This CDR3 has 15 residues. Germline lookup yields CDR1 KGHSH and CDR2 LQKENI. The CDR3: CASSPQSDRNQPQHF. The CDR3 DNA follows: TGTGCCAGCTCACCACAATCAGACAGAAATCAGCCCCAGCATTTT.

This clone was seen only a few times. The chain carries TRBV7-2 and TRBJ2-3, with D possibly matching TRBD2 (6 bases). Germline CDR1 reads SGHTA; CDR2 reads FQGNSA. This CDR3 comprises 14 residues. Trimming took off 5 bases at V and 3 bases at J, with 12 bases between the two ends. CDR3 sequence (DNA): TGTGCCAGCAGCGGACTATCCAGTACAGATACGCAGTATTTT. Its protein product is CASSGLSSTDTQYF.

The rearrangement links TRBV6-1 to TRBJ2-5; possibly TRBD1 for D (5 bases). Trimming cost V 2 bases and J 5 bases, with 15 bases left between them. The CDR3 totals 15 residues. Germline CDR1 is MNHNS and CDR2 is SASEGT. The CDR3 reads CASSELRGSGETQYF. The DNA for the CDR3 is TGTGCCAGCAGTGAATTAAGGGGCTCGGGTGAGACCCAGTACTTC.

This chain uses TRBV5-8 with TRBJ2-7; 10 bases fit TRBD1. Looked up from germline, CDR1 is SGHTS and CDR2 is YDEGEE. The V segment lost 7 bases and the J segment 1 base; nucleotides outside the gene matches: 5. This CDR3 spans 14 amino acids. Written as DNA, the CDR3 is TGTGCCAGCCGCCGGACAGGGGGATCCTACGAGCAGTACTTC. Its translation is CASRRTGGSYEQYF. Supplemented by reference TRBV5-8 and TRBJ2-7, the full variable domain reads EAGVTQSPTHLIKTRGQQATLRCSPISGHTSVYWYQQALGLGLQFLLWYDEGEERNRGNFPPRFSGRQFPNYSSELNVNALELEDSALYLCASRRTGGSYEQYFGPGTRLTVT.

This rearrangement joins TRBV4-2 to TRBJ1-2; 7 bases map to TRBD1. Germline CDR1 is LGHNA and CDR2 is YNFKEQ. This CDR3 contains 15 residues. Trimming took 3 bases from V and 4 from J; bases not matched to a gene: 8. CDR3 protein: CASSQTGPRIYGYTF. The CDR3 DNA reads TGTGCCAGCAGCCAGACAGGGCCGCGGATCTATGGCTACACCTTC.

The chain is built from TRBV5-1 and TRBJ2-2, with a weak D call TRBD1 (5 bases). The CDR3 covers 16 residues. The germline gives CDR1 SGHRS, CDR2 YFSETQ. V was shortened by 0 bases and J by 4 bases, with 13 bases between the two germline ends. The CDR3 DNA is TGCGCCAGCAGCTTGGTGGCAGGGTCGGCCACCGGGGAGCTGTTTTTT. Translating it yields CASSLVAGSATGELFF.

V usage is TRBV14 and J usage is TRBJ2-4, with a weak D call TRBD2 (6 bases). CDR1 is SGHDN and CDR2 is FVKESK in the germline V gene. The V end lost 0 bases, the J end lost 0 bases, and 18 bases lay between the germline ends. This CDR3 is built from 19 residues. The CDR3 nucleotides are TGTGCCAGCAGCCAAGACTCCGGGACTTCAGACCTAGCCAAAAACATTCAGTACTTC. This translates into CASSQDSGTSDLAKNIQYF.

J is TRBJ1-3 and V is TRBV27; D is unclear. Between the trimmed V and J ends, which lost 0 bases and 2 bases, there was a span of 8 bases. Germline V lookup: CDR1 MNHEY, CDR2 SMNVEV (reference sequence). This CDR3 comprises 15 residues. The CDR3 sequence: CASSLSWGAGNTIYF. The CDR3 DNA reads TGTGCCAGCAGTTTATCATGGGGAGCTGGAAACACCATATATTTT.